This passage covers 3 T cell receptor beta chains from one sample sequenced in a study of CD4 and CD8 cells across lung adenocarcinoma regions. TCRdb used MiXCR to reprocess the PCR reads, holding one entry per CDR3 protein. The repertoire holds 20,000 or so distinct CDR3 sequences, about 50% seen once, with around a third in the top ten. The sample was CD8+ T cells from the margin of a lung tumor. The source is a male donor with lung adenocarcinoma. The CD4 and CD8 labels of this study may be unreliable.

The gene calls are TRBV3-1 and TRBJ2-5; no definite D call. The CDR3 covers 14 residues. Trimming took off 1 base at V and 5 bases at J, with 11 bases between the two ends. From germline, CDR1 is LGHDT and CDR2 YNNKEL (reference sequence). The CDR3: CASSQAEPHETQYF. CDR3 bases: TGTGCCAGCAGCCAAGCGGAGCCACATGAGACCCAGTACTTC.

The chain links TRBV10-1 to TRBJ2-4, with D perhaps TRBD2 (7 bases). The germline V and J ends were trimmed by 6 bases and 12 bases, with 21 bases remaining between them. The CDR3 totals 14 residues. Per germline, CDR1 WNHNN and CDR2 SYGVQD (reference sequence). CDR3 in amino acids: CASRGPGGADTQYF. CDR3 in DNA: TGCGCCAGCAGGGGGCCGGGGGGCGCAGATACTCAGTACTTC.

This clonotype was observed a handful of times. This chain uses TRBV27 with TRBJ1-2; D gene uncertain. The V end lost 6 bases, the J end lost 4 bases, and 15 bases lay between the germline ends. The CDR3 sequence is 14 residues long. Germline V gene lookup returns CDR1 MNHEY and CDR2 SMNVEV (reference sequence). Here the CDR3 reads CASRDARTVYGYTF. Written as DNA, the CDR3 is TGTGCCAGCAGGGACGCTCGGACGGTCTATGGCTACACCTTC.